A selection of T cell receptor beta chains follows, all from one sample in a study of T cells in tumors after PD-1 blockade. Assay: immunoSEQ multiplex PCR; the TCRdb copy retains only in-frame clones and omits some. The sample carries 45,000 to 60,000 clones, under 85% recorded once. This material consisted of PBMCs, taken before anti-PD-1 therapy. These receptors were obtained from a human donor with advanced basal cell or squamous cell carcinoma (not recorded which). Each CDR3 is given with its conserved first and last residue. Each record gives: CDR3 length, V gene, J gene, CDR3 protein.

>14|TRBV11-1|TRBJ2-7
CASSLGWAPYEQYF
>18|TRBV13|TRBJ2-1
CASSSDPTSGGEYNEQFF
>16|TRBV5-4|TRBJ1-2
CASSAQGQGLSYGYTF
>17|TRBV7-3|TRBJ2-7
CASSLKQVAAAVAEQYF
>14|TRBV7-8|TRBJ2-1
CASSLADAGHEQFF
>16|TRBV5-6|TRBJ2-7
CASSSTSGWGSYEQYF
>13|TRBV5-5|TRBJ2-3
CASSLAPTDTQYF
>16|TRBV5-1|TRBJ1-2
CASSLEMGGTIYGYTF
>19|TRBV6-6|TRBJ2-7
CASSLLSPGLASSSYEQYF
>15|TRBV3-1/TRBV3-2|TRBJ2-1
CASSQGGIPGNEQFF
>12|TRBV12-3/TRBV12-4|TRBJ2-1
CASRGEANEQFF
>14|TRBV29-1|TRBJ2-6
CSVYRAAGANVLTF
>13|TRBV5-1|TRBJ2-1
CASSPTDYNEQFF
>17|TRBV9|TRBJ2-5
CASSVGTSGGNQEIQYF
>13|TRBV4-1|TRBJ1-5
CASSQIQGQPQHF
>15|TRBV19|TRBJ2-6
CASSSARSGANVLTF
>16|TRBV6-2/TRBV6-3|TRBJ2-2
CASSREGQGATGELFF
>14|TRBV24-1|TRBJ2-1
CASPTRGLNNEQFF
>15|TRBV7-8|TRBJ2-1
CASSPRQGTIDEQFF
>14|TRBV2|TRBJ2-2
CASRSGTGTGELFF
>15|TRBV7-3|TRBJ1-2
CASSLVGQGDYGYTF
>13|TRBV27|TRBJ1-2
CASSLAGTGGYTF
>14|TRBV7-9|TRBJ1-2
CASSQADGFYGYTF
>15|TRBV4-1|TRBJ1-4
CASSQGQHRREKLFF
>13|TRBV7-2|TRBJ2-7
CASSLDRVGEQYF
>15|TRBV10-3|TRBJ2-3
CAISESRGEADTQYF
>14|TRBV5-1|TRBJ1-1
CASSLEGSGTEAFF
>16|TRBV5-1|TRBJ1-1
CASSLDASPVNTEAFF
>15|TRBV19|TRBJ2-3
CASRARGGSADTQYF
>15|TRBV6-5|TRBJ1-3
CASSSQGSLGNTIYF
>13|TRBV7-9|TRBJ2-1
CASSPVGRNEQFF
>14|TRBV25-1|TRBJ1-3
CASSRRDSRDTIYF
>20|TRBV11-2|TRBJ2-3
CASSLENWSSGGRGTDTQYF
>14|TRBV6-1|TRBJ1-5
CASSEYGDNQPQHF
>18|TRBV10-3|TRBJ2-3
CATLTPATLESSTDTQYF
>16|TRBV7-9|TRBJ2-2
CASSTWTRRSTGELFF
>15|TRBV21-1|TRBJ2-2
CASIKAGFTPGSCFF
>14|TRBV25-1|TRBJ1-2
CASSVGTDNYGYTF
>12|TRBV11-3|TRBJ1-3
CASKCKENTIYF
>13|TRBV28|TRBJ2-6
CASSFTGANVLTF
>16|TRBV5-3|TRBJ1-2
CARSPRDRLRDYGYTF
>14|TRBV19|TRBJ2-3
CASRDRGQTDTQYF
>16|TRBV18|TRBJ2-2
CASSPINLGNTGELFF
>15|TRBV5-1|TRBJ2-3
CASSLEHSSTDTQYF
>16|TRBV3-1/TRBV3-2|TRBJ1-1
CASSPLGEFLNTEAFF
>14|TRBV25-1|TRBJ2-7
CASSEMVDSGEQYF
>16|TRBV13|TRBJ2-1
CASSPRGGSGYNEQFF
>13|TRBV5-4|TRBJ2-3
CASSLVYSVTQYF
>14|TRBV29-1|TRBJ2-3
CSVEGQGYTDTQYF
>13|TRBV5-1|TRBJ1-3
CASSLDSGNTIYF
>14|TRBV28|TRBJ2-3
CATQDVTSTDTQYF
>12|TRBV3-1/TRBV3-2|TRBJ2-1
CASSQEYRHQFF